This TCR beta chain was found in a study of Ad26.COV2.S vaccination and SARS-CoV-2 variants. As for the study in general: By the intramuscular route, Ad26.COV2.S was given once, or twice 56 days apart.

Study observations and caveats: Those who received vaccine or placebo ended up with similar non-spike TCR breadth. Vaccinees showed greater spike-specific TCR breadth than placebo recipients.

Remarks on this clone: Antigen: not known.

Treatment described: 15 to 20 received Ad26.COV2.S at low or high dose, single or two shots; about 5 received placebo; per-sample allocation not given. Specimen acquisition occurred on day 63 following the initial vaccine or placebo injection. A Boston adult aged 18-55 years was the donor. Sequencing was performed with immunoSEQ multiplex PCR; in TCRdb, only in-frame clones are kept and a portion is missing. The table includes 380,000 or so clones, 80% to 90% detected once. The receptor was isolated from a person between 18 and 65 years old who received the Ad26.COV2.S COVID-19 vaccine or a placebo. Sequencing was performed on peripheral blood, taken in a trial of Ad26.COV2.S vaccine versus placebo.

Written as DNA, the CDR3 is TGTGCCAGCAGTGAAATACGTGGGACAGATGTTAATCAGCCCCAGCATTTT. It translates to CASSEIRGTDVNQPQHF. V gene TRBV6-1 combines with J gene TRBJ1-5, with 7 bases matching TRBD1. Losses at the gene ends were 2 bases for V and 4 bases for J; bases not matched to a gene: 11. The CDR3 totals 17 residues. Germline V CDR1 and CDR2: MNHNS, SASEGT.